This T cell receptor beta chain was recovered during a study of cytomegalovirus exposure and HLA in healthy donors. Looking at the study overall: Roughly 180 million T cells yielded some 120 million unique TCR beta sequences in earlier analysis.

This clone was counted a single time. The target antigen is unknown. Findings of the study overall: The authors later linked a missense DCLRE1C variant to TCR beta V- and J-gene trimming.

13 Jbeta primers and 60 Vbeta primers were used for the PCR. Authors' analysis steps: Later analysis identified some 88 million unique TCR beta chains, approximately 10 million shared. Clones were read by immunoSEQ multiplex PCR, and TCRdb kept only the in-frame ones, dropping some. The DNA was the basis for D and trimming; V, J and clone size are from that table. This table has about 97,000 clones, roughly 71% appearing once. At sampling all donors were nominally healthy, likely with unrecorded immune exposures. The CDR3 loop spans 13 amino acids. Per the germline V gene, CDR1 is SGHRS and CDR2 is YFSETQ. The V end was cut by 3 bases, the J end by 4 bases, with 9 bases between.

The clonotype was recovered from a man over 45 in good health and CMV-seronegative. Sequencing input: PBMCs. The chain couples TRBV5-1 to TRBJ2-3, with D possibly TRBD2 on 5 matching bases. This CDR3 is CASSSPGADTQYF. Here the CDR3 DNA reads TGCGCCAGCAGCTCCCCCGGGGCAGATACGCAGTATTTT. Variable domain in full (rest from reference TRBV5-1 and TRBJ2-3): KAGVTQTPRYLIKTRGQQVTLSCSPISGHRSVSWYQQTPGQGLQFLFEYFSETQRNKGNFPGRFSGRQFSNSRSEMNVSTLELGDSALYLCASSSPGADTQYFGPGTRLTVL.